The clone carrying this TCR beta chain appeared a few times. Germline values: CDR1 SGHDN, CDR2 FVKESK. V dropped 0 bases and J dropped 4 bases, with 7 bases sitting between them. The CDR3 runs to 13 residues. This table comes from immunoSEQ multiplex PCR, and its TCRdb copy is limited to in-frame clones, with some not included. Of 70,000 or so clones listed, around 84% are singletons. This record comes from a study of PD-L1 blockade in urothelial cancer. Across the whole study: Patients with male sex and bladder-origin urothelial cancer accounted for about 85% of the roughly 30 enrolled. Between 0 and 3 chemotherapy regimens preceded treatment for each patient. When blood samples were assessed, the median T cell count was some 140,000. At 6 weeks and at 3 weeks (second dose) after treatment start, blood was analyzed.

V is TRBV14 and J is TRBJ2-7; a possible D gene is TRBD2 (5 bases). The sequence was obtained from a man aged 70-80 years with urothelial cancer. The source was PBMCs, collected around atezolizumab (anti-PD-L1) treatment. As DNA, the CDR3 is TGTGCCAGCAGCCAAGATAGCGTGTACGAGCAGTACTTC. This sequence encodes CASSQDSVYEQYF.